Following are 11 T cell receptor beta chains from one sample sequenced in a study of cytomegalovirus exposure and HLA in healthy donors. PCR involved 60 Vbeta and 13 Jbeta primers. Method: immunoSEQ multiplex PCR; TCRdb's copy keeps in-frame clones and lacks some. This sample has roughly 140,000 clones, with 79% found just once. Sequenced: PBMCs. The source is a man between 50 and 59 years old in good health and CMV-seropositive.

The genes are TRBV2 and TRBJ1-5, with 8 bases that match TRBD1. Germline V gene sequence: CDR1 SNHLY, CDR2 FYNNEI. The CDR3 extends over 15 amino acids. Trimming at V came to 5 bases and at J to 6 bases, leaving 9 bases not matched to a gene. In DNA, the CDR3 is TGTGCCAGCAGTCCGGACAGGGCTCTGAGTCAGCCCCAGCATTTT. Amino acid sequence: CASSPDRALSQPQHF.

This rearrangement joins TRBV9 to TRBJ2-2, with D unresolved. The CDR3 covers 16 residues. Trimming pared 2 bases from V and 0 bases from J, leaving 11 bases between. Germline V gene lookup returns CDR1 SGDLS and CDR2 YYNGEE. This CDR3 is CASSVSGRSNTGELFF. The CDR3 DNA reads TGTGCCAGCAGCGTCTCCGGCAGGTCGAACACCGGGGAGCTGTTTTTT.

The rearrangement links TRBV6-1 to TRBJ2-5; D unclear. CDR3 length equals 12 residues. V lost 5 bases to trimming and J lost 0 bases, with 4 bases between them. Germline V gene sequence: CDR1 MNHNS, CDR2 SASEGT. The CDR3 loop reads CASSLYQETQYF. CDR3 coding DNA: TGTGCCAGCAGTCTGTACCAAGAGACCCAGTACTTC.

This clone has just one count. The chain couples TRBV5-1 to TRBJ2-7; D possibly corresponds to TRBD2 (6 bases). CDR3 length: 17 amino acids. Germline V gene data show CDR1 as SGHRS and CDR2 as YFSETQ. The V end lost 4 bases, the J end lost 0 bases, and 20 bases lay between the germline ends. The CDR3 sequence: CASSQPGTGVYSYEQYF. In DNA form, the CDR3 reads TGCGCCAGCAGCCAACCCGGGACGGGAGTGTACTCCTACGAGCAGTACTTC.

The chain joins TRBV18 to TRBJ2-1, with 9 bases lining up with TRBD2. The CDR3 sequence is 15 residues long. Unmatched junction bases numbered 5, after V lost 1 base and J lost 7 bases. Germline V gene lookup returns CDR1 KGHSH and CDR2 LQKENI. In DNA, the CDR3 is TGTGCCAGCTCACCACTAGCGGGAGCTATAAATGAGCAGTTCTTC. It encodes CASSPLAGAINEQFF.

The rearrangement joins TRBV5-4 to TRBJ2-3; 10 bases are a match to TRBD1. The junction had 8 bases not matched to a gene; V was cut back by 4 bases and J by 3 bases. CDR1 and CDR2 from the germline V gene are SGHNT and YYREEE (reference sequence). CDR3 length equals 16 residues. The CDR3 coding sequence is TGTGCCAGCAGCACCCGACAGGGGGCTGGGACAGATACGCAGTATTTT. As protein: CASSTRQGAGTDTQYF.

The genes are TRBV7-2 and TRBJ1-5; no reliable D call. V shed 2 bases and J shed 5 bases, with 10 bases lying between them. The CDR3 is 14 amino acids. From germline, CDR1 is SGHTA and CDR2 FQGNSA. The CDR3 spells CASSLYGVHQPQHF. DNA of the CDR3: TGTGCCAGCAGCTTATACGGGGTTCATCAGCCCCAGCATTTT.

This clone was recorded a few times. The chain carries TRBV9 and TRBJ2-5; 11 nucleotides agree with TRBD2. With the DNA end fitting TRBJ2-7 better, the J assignment may be wrong. The germline CDR1 and CDR2 sequences are SGDLS and YYNGEE. This CDR3 comprises 12 residues. As DNA, the CDR3 is TGTGCCAGCAGAGGGACTAGCGGCGAGCAGTACTTC. It encodes CASRGTSGEQYF.

The rearrangement joins TRBV10-1 to TRBJ2-1, with 11 bases aligning to TRBD2. The ends lost 4 bases at V and 9 bases at J; junction bases unmatched: 8. The germline V gene has CDR1 WNHNN and CDR2 SYGVQD (reference sequence). This CDR3 spans 15 amino acids. In DNA form, the CDR3 reads TGCGCCAGCAGTGGACTAGCGGGACCGATGAGTGAGCAGTTCTTC. Translating it yields CASSGLAGPMSEQFF.

This clone was seen more than once but under ten times. The chain is built from TRBV10-2 and TRBJ2-1; tentative D call: TRBD2 (6 bases). Germline V lookup: CDR1 WSHSY, CDR2 SAAADI. CDR3 length: 16 amino acids. Between the trimmed V and J ends, which lost 1 base and 9 bases, there was a span of 19 bases. For the CDR3, the DNA is TGCGCCAGCAGTGAGTGGGCGGGAAGCGGCGTCTTTGAGCAGTTCTTC. Encoded protein: CASSEWAGSGVFEQFF.

The V and J genes are TRBV2 and TRBJ1-1; 9 bases match TRBD1. The junction had 4 bases not matched to a gene; V was cut back by 4 bases and J by 4 bases. This CDR3 is 14 amino acids long. Germline assignment: CDR1 SNHLY and CDR2 FYNNEI. CDR3: CASSVGQGGTEAFF. The CDR3 nucleotides read TGTGCCAGCAGTGTGGGACAGGGTGGCACTGAAGCTTTCTTT. Variable domain in full (rest from reference TRBV2 and TRBJ1-1): EPEVTQTPSHQVTQMGQEVILRCVPISNHLYFYWYRQILGQKVEFLVSFYNNEISEKSEIFDDQFSVERPDGSNFTLKIRSTKLEDSAMYFCASSVGQGGTEAFFGQGTRLTVV.